The clone carrying this T cell receptor beta chain is a singleton in its sample. This CDR3 is built from 16 residues. Staff drew 8 to 10 milliliters of peripheral blood from each donor. The data belong to a study of blood T cells in healthy people across ages. It was with a sample-barcoded 5' primer and a J-beta primer mix that a second PCR of roughly 7 to 12 cycles was run. Each CDR3 protein is one row after TCRdb ran MiXCR on the 5' RACE reads. The data contain roughly 860,000 distinct CDR3 sequences, roughly 60% of them singletons. Sequencing input: blood. The sequence was obtained from a man younger than 40 in good health. The genes are TRBV21-1 and TRBJ2-6. TRBV21-1 is given as a pseudogene. The CDR3 DNA follows: TGTGCCAGCAGCAGCGACATAGCCTCTGGGGCCAACGTCCTGACTTTC. Translated: CASSSDIASGANVLTF.